This T cell receptor (beta chain) was identified during a study of somatic mutations in cytotoxic T cells in rheumatoid arthritis. This clone was found a few times. CD4+ and CD8+ cells were isolated by positive magnetic bead selection, with purity checked by flow cytometry. The assay was immunoSEQ multiplex PCR, and TCRdb's table has in-frame clones only and misses some. The sample lists about 10,000 clones; more than 65% were seen once. The sample consisted of CD8+ T cells sorted from blood. This TCR derives from a man between 60 and 70 years old in good health.

The CDR3 protein is CASSTRTENTEAFF. The CDR3, as DNA: TGTGCCAGCAGTACCCGGACCGAGAACACTGAAGCTTTCTTT. The chain carries TRBV6-1 and TRBJ1-1, with unresolved D. V shed 5 bases and J shed 1 base, with 11 bases lying between them. Germline V gene lookup returns CDR1 MNHNS and CDR2 SASEGT. The CDR3 has 14 amino acids.